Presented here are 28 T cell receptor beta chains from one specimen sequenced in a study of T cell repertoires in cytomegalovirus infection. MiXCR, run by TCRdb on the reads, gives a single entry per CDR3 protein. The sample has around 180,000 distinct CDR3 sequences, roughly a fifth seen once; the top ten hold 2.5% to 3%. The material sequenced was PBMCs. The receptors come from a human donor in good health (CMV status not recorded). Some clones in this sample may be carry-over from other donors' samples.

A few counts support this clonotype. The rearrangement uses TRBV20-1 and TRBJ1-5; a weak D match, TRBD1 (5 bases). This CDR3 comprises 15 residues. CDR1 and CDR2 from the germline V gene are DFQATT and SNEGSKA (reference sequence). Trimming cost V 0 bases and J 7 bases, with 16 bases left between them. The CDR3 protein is CSARDLGTQSQPQHF. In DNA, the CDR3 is TGCAGTGCTAGAGATCTTGGGACCCAGTCACAGCCCCAGCATTTT.

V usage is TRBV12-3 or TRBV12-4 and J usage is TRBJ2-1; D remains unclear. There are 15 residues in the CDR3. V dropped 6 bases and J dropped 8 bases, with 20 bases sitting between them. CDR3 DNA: TGTGCCAGCAGCCCTCAGTACGAGGCGTACTATGAGCAGTTCTTC. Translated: CASSPQYEAYYEQFF.

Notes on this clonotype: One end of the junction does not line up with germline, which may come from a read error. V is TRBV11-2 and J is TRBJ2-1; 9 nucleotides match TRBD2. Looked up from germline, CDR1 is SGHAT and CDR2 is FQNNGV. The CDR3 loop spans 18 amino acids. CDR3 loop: CAGSLGISPGLAGFLQFF. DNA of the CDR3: TGTGCCGGCAGCTTAGGCATATCTCCGGGGCTAGCGGGATTCTTGCAGTTCTTC.

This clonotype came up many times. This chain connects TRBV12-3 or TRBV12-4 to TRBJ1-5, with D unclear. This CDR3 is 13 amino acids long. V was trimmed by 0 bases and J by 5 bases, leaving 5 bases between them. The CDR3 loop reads CASSLAGDQPQHF. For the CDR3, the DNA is TGTGCCAGCAGTTTAGCGGGAGATCAGCCCCAGCATTTT.

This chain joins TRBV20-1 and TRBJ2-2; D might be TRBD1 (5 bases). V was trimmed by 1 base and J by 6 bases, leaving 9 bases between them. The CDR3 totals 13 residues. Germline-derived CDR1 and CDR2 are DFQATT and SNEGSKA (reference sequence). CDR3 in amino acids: CSARVGEAGELFF. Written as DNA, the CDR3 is TGCAGTGCTAGAGTAGGGGAAGCCGGGGAGCTGTTTTTT.

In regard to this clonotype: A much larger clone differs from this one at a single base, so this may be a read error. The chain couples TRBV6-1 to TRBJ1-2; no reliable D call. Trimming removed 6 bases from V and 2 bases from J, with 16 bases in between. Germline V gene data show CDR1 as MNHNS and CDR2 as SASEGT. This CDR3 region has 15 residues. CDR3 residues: CASRETPTENYGYTF. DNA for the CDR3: TGTGCCAGCAGGGAGACACCAACAGAGAACTATGGCTACACCTTC.

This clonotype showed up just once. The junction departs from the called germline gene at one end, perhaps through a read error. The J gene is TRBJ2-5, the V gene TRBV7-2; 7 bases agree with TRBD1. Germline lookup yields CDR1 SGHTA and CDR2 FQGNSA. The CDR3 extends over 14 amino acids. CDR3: CDSSLVTGWETQYF. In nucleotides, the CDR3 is TGTGACAGCAGCTTAGTGACAGGGTGGGAGACCCAGTACTTC.

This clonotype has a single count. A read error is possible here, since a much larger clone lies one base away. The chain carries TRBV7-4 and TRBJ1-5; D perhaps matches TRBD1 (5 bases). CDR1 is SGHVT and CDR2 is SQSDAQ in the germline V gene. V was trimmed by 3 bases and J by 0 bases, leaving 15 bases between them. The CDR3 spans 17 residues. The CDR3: CASSFRTGERSNQPQHF. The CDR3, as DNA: TGTGCCAGCAGCTTCCGGACGGGGGAGCGTAGCAATCAGCCCCAGCATTTT. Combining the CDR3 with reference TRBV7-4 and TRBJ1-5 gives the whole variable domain GAGVSQSPRYKVAKRGRDVALRCDSISGHVTLYWYRQTLGQGSEVLTYSQSDAQRDKSGRPSGRFSAERPERSVSTLKIQRTEQGDSAVYLCASSFRTGERSNQPQHFGDGTRLSIL.

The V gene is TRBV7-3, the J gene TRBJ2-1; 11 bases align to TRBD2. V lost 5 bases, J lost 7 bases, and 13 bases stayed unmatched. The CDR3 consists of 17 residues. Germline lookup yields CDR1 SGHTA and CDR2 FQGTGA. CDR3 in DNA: TGTGCCAGCAGCATGAACCCTACTAGCGGGAGTGGGAATGAGCAGTTCTTC. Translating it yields CASSMNPTSGSGNEQFF.

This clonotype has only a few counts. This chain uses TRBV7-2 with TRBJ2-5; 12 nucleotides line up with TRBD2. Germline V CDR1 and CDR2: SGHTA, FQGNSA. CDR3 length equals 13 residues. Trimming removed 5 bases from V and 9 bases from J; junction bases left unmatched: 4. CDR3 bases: TGTGCCAGCAGCCCGGGACTAGCGGGTCCCCAGTACTTC. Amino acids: CASSPGLAGPQYF. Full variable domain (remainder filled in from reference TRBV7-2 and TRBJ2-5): GAGVSQSPSNKVTEKGKDVELRCDPISGHTALYWYRQSLGQGLEFLIYFQGNSAPDKSGLPSDRFSAERTGGSVSTLTIQRTQQEDSAVYLCASSPGLAGPQYFGPGTRLLVL.

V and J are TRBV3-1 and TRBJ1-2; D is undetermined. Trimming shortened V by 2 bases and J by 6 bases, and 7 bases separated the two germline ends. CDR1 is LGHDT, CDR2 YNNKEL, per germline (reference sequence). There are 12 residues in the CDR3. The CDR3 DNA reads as TGTGCCAGCAGCCAATTTGAGGATGGCTACACCTTC. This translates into CASSQFEDGYTF.

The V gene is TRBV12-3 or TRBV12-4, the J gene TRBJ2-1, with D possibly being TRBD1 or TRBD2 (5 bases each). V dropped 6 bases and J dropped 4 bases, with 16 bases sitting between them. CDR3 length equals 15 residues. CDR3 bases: TGTGCCAGCAGCCCTACTAGGGGCACTTACAATGAGCAGTTCTTC. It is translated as CASSPTRGTYNEQFF.

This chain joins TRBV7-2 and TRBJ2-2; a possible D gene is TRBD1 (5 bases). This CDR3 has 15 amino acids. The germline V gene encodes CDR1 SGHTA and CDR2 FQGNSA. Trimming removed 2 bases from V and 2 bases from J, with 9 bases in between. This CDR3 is CASSLQGHNTGELFF. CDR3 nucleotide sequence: TGTGCCAGCAGCTTACAAGGACACAACACCGGGGAGCTGTTTTTT.

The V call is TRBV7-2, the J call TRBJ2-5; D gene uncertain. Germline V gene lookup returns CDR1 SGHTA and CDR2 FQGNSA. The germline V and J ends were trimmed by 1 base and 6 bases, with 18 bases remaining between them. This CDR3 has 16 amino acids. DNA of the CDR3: TGTGCCAGCAGCTTAGGAGGACGGCGGATCGAAAAGACCCAGTACTTC. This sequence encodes CASSLGGRRIEKTQYF. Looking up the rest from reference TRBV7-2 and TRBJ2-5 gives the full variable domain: GAGVSQSPSNKVTEKGKDVELRCDPISGHTALYWYRQSLGQGLEFLIYFQGNSAPDKSGLPSDRFSAERTGGSVSTLTIQRTQQEDSAVYLCASSLGGRRIEKTQYFGPGTRLLVL.

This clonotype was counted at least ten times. CDR3 in amino acids: CASSPSTRNQPQHF. The CDR3 DNA reads TGTGCCAGCAGTCCCAGCACCCGCAATCAGCCCCAGCATTTT. The chain joins TRBV12-3 or TRBV12-4 to TRBJ1-5; D unclear. V lost 5 bases and J lost 2, with 10 bases in between. The CDR3 extends over 14 amino acids.

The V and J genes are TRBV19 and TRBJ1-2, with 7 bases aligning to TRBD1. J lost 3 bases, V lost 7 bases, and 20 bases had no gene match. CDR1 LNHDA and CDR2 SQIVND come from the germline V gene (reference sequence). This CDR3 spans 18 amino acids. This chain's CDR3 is CASTPSAAQGVGHYGYTF. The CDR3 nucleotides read TGTGCCAGTACCCCTTCCGCGGCTCAGGGGGTTGGTCACTATGGCTACACCTTC.

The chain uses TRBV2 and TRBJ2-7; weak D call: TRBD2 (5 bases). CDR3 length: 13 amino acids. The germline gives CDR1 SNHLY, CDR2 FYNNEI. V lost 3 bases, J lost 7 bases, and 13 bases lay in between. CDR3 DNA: TGTGCCAGCAGTGACGGACTGGTCCCTGAGCAGTACTTC. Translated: CASSDGLVPEQYF. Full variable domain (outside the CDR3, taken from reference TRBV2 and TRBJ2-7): EPEVTQTPSHQVTQMGQEVILRCVPISNHLYFYWYRQILGQKVEFLVSFYNNEISEKSEIFDDQFSVERPDGSNFTLKIRSTKLEDSAMYFCASSDGLVPEQYFGPGTRLTVT.

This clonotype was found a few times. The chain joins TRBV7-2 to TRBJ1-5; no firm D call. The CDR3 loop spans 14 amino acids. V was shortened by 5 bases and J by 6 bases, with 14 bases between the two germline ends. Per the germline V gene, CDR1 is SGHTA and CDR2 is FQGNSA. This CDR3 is CASSLSTAVQPQHF. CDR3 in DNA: TGTGCCAGCAGCCTAAGTACGGCGGTTCAGCCCCAGCATTTT.

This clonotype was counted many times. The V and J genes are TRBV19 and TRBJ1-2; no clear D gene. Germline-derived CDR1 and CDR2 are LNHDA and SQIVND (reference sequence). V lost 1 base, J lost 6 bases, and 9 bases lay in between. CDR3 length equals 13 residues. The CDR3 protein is CASSIGTVDGYTF. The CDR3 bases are TGTGCCAGTAGTATAGGGACGGTGGATGGCTACACCTTC.

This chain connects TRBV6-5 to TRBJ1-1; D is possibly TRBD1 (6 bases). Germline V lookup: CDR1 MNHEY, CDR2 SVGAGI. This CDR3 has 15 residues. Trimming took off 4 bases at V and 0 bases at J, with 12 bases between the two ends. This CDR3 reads CASSWTEDLNTEAFF. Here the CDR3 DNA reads TGTGCCAGCAGTTGGACAGAAGATCTGAACACTGAAGCTTTCTTT.

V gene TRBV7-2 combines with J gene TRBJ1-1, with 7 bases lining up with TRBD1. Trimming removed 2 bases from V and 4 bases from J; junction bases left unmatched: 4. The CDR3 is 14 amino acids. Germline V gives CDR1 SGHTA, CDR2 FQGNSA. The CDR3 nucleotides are TGTGCCAGCAGCTTATTAGGGGGCGTCACTGAAGCTTTCTTT. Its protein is CASSLLGGVTEAFF.

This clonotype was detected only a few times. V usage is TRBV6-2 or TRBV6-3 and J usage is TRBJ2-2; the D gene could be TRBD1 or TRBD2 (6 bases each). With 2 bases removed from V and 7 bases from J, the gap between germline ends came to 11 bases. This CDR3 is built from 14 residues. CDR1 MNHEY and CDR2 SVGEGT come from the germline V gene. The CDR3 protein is CASSYRGDHGELFF. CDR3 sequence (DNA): TGTGCCAGCAGTTACAGGGGGGATCACGGGGAGCTGTTTTTT.

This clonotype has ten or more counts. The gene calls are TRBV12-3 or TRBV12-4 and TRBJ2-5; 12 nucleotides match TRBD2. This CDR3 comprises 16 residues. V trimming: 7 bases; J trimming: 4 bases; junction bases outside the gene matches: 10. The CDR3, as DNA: TGTGCCAGCACCCTCGCTAGCGGGAGGGCGGGAGAGACCCAGTACTTC. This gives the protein CASTLASGRAGETQYF.

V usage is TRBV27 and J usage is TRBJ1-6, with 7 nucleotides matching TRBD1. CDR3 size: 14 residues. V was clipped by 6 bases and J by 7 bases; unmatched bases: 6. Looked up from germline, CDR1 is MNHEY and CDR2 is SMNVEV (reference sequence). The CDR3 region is CASSPGTENSPLHF. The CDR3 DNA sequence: TGTGCCAGCAGCCCCGGGACAGAAAATTCACCCCTCCACTTT.

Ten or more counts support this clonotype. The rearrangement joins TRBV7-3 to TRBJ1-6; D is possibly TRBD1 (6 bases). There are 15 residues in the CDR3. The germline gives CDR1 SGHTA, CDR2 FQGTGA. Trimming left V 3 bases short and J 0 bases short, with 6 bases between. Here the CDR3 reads CASSLDSSYNSPLHF. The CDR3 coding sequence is TGTGCCAGCAGCTTGGACAGCTCCTATAATTCACCCCTCCACTTT.

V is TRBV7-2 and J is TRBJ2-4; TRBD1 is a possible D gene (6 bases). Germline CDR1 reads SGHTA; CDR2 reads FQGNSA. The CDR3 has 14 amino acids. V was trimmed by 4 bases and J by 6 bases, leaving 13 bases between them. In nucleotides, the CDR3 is TGTGCCAGCAGCTCCCTGACAGGCACAAACATTCAGTACTTC. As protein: CASSSLTGTNIQYF.

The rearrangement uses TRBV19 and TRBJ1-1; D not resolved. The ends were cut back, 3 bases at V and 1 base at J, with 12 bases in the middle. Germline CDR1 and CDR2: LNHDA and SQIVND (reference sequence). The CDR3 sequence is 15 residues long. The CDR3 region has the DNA TGTGCCAGTAGTATTTCCCGGTACCGGAACACTGAAGCTTTCTTT. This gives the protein CASSISRYRNTEAFF. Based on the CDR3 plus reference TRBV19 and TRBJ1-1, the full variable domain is DGGITQSPKYLFRKEGQNVTLSCEQNLNHDAMYWYRQDPGQGLRLIYYSQIVNDFQKGDIAEGYSVSREKKESFPLTVTSAQKNPTAFYLCASSISRYRNTEAFFGQGTRLTVV.

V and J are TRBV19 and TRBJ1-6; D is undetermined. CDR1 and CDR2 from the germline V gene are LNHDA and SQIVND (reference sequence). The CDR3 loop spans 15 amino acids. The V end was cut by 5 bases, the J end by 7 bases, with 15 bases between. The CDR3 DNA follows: TGTGCCAGTAGTTTGGGATCCGGGGAAAATTCACCCCTCCACTTT. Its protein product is CASSLGSGENSPLHF.